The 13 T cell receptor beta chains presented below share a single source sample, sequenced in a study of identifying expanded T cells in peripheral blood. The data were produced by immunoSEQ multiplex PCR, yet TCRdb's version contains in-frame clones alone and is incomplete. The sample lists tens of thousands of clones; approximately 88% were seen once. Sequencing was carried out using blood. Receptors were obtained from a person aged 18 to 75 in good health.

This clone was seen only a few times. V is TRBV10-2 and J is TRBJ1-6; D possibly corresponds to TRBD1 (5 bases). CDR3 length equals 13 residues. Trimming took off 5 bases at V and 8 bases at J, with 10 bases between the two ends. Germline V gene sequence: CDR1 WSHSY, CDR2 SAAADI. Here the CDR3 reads CASSHNRYSPLHF. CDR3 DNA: TGCGCCAGCAGTCACAACAGGTATTCACCCCTCCACTTT.

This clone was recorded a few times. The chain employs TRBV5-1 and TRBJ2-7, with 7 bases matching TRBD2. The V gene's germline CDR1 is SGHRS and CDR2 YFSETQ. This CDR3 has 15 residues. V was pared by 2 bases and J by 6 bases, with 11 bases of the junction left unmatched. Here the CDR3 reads CASSLRGAGSGEQYF. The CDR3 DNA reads TGCGCCAGCAGCTTAAGAGGAGCGGGGTCTGGCGAGCAGTACTTC.

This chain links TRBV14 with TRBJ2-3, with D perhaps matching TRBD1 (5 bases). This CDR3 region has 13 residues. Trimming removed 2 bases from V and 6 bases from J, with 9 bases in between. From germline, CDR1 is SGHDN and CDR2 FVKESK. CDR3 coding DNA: TGTGCCAGCAGCCAACTCTACAGGGATACGCAGTATTTT. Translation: CASSQLYRDTQYF.

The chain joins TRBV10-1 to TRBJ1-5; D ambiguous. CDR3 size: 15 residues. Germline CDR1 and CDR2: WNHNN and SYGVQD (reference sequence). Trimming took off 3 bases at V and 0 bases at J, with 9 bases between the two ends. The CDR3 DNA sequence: TGCGCCAGCAGTGATCCGGGCTCTAGCAATCAGCCCCAGCATTTT. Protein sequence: CASSDPGSSNQPQHF.

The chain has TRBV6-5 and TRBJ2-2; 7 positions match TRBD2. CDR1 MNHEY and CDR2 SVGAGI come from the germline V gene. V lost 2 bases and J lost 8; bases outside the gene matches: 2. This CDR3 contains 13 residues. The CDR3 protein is CASSYPGLGELFF. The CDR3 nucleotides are TGTGCCAGCAGTTACCCGGGACTAGGGGAGCTGTTTTTT.

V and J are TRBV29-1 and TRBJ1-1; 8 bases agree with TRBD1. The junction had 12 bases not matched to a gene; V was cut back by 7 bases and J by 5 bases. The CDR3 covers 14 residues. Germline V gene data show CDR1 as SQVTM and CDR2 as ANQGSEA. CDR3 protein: CSAKPTGGGTEAFF. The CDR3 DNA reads TGCAGCGCCAAGCCCACAGGGGGAGGGACTGAAGCTTTCTTT.

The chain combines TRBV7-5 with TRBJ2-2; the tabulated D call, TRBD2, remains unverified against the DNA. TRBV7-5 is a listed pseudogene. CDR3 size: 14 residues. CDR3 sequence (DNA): TGTGTCAGAAGCCTAAAATTAGCGAGCGGGGAGCTGTTTTTT. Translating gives CVRSLKLASGELFF.

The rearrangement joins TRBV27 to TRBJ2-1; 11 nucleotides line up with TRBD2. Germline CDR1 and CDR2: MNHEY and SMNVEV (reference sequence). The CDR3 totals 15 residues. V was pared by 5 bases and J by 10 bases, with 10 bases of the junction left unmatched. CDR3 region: CASSPLGTSGGEQFF. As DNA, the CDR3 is TGTGCCAGCAGTCCCCTCGGGACTAGCGGAGGCGAGCAGTTCTTC.

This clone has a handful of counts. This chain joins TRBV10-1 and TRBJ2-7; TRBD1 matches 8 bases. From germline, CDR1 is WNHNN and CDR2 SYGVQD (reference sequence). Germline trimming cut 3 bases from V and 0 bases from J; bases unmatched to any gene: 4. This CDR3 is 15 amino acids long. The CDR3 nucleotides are TGCGCCAGCAGTGAAGGACAGGGAGCCTCCTACGAGCAGTACTTC. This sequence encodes CASSEGQGASYEQYF.

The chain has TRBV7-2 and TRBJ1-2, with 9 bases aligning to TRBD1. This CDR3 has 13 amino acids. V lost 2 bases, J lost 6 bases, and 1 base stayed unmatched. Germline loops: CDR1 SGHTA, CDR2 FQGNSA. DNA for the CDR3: TGTGCCAGCAGCTTAAACAGGGGGCATGGCTACACCTTC. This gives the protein CASSLNRGHGYTF.

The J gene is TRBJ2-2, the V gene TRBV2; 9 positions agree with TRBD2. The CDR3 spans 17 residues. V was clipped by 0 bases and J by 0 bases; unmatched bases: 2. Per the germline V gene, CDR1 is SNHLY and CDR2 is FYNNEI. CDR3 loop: CASSEALAGPNTGELFF. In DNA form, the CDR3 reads TGTGCCAGCAGTGAAGCACTAGCGGGCCCGAACACCGGGGAGCTGTTTTTT.

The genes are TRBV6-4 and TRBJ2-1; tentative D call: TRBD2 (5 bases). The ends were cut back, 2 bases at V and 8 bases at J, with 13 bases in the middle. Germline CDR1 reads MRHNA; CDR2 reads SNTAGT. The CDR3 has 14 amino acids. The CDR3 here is CASSDGRPSHEQFF. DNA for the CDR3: TGTGCCAGCAGTGACGGGAGACCCAGCCATGAGCAGTTCTTC.

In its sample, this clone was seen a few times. The CDR3 region is CASSGLDEQYF. DNA for the CDR3: TGTGCCAGCAGTGGACTTGACGAGCAGTACTTC. V gene TRBV25-1 combines with J gene TRBJ2-7; D remains ambiguous. V lost 4 bases, J lost 5 bases, and 6 bases lay in between. Germline CDR1 MGHDK, CDR2 SYGVNS. The CDR3 contains 11 residues.